This TCR beta chain was documented in a study of T cell repertoires in cytomegalovirus infection. Study context: Evidence of both CMV infection and a matching HLA type came from public TCR beta signatures.

TCRdb used MiXCR to reprocess the reads, holding one entry per CDR3 protein. The table has fewer than 900,000 distinct CDR3 sequences, almost 30% seen once. Comments on this clonotype: Its specificity is unknown.

The V gene lost 6 bases and the J gene lost 4 bases, with 17 bases spanning the gap. Germline CDR1 and CDR2: LNHNV and YYDKDF (reference sequence). The CDR3 consists of 15 residues. Findings and caveats of the study: In two of eight donors, the top clonotype was HLA-C-restricted CMV-specific.

The chain joins TRBV15 to TRBJ2-3, with D possibly TRBD2 on 7 matching bases. Here the sequenced sample was cultured CD8+ T cells from PBMCs, taken from culture after CMV antigen stimulation. The clonotype was recovered from a human donor in good health (CMV status not recorded). Some clones in this sample may be carry-over from other donors' samples. DNA for the CDR3: TGTGCCACCAGGGAAAGCGGGACACGGGCAGATACGCAGTATTTT. This encodes CATRESGTRADTQYF.